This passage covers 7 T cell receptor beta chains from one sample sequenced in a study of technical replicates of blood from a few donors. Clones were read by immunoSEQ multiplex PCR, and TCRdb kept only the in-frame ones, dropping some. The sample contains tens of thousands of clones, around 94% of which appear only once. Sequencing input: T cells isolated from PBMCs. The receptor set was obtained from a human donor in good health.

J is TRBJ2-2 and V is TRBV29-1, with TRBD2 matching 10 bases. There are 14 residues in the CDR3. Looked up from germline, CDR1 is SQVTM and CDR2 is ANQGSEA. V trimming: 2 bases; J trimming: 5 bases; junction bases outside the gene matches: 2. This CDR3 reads CSVEPSGRTGELFF. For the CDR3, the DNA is TGCAGCGTTGAACCTAGCGGGAGAACCGGGGAGCTGTTTTTT.

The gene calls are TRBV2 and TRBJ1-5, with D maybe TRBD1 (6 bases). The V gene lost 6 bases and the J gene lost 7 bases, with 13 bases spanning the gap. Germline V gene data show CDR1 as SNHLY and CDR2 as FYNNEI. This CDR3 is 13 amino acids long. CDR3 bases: TGTGCCAGCAGCGCAGGGGCCTGGCAGCCCCAGCATTTT. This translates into CASSAGAWQPQHF.

CDR3 bases: TGTGCCAGCAGTTTAGGGGGGGGTTACGAGCAGTACTTC. Protein product: CASSLGGGYEQYF. The chain carries TRBV27 and TRBJ2-7, with TRBD2 identical over 7 bases. V was clipped by 2 bases and J by 4 bases; unmatched bases: 2. The CDR3 spans 13 residues. Per the germline V gene, CDR1 is MNHEY and CDR2 is SMNVEV (reference sequence).

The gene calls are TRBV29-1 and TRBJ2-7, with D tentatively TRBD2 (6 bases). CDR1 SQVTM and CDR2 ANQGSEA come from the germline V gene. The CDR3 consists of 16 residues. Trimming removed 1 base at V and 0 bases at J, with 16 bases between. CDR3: CSVEGTWGEGSYEQYF. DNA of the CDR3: TGCAGCGTTGAAGGGACGTGGGGGGAAGGCTCCTACGAGCAGTACTTC.

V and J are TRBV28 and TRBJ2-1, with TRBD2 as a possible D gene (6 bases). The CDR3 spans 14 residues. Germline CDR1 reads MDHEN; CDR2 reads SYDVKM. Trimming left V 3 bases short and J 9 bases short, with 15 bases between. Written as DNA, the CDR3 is TGTGCCAGCAGTTTCGTGGGAGCGGAGGGTGAGCAGTTCTTC. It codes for CASSFVGAEGEQFF.

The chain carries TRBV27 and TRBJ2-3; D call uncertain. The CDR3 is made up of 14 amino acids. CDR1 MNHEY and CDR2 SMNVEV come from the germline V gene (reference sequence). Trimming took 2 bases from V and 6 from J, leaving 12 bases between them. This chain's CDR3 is CASSLLGGPDTQYF. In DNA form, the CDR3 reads TGTGCCAGCAGTTTACTTGGTGGGCCGGATACGCAGTATTTT.

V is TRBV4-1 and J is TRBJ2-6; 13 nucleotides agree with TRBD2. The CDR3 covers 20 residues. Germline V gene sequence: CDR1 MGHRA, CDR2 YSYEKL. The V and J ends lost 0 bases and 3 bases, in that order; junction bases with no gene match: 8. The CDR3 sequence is CASSQDGPGLAGVGANVLTF. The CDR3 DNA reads TGCGCCAGCAGCCAAGATGGCCCAGGACTAGCGGGAGTTGGGGCCAACGTCCTGACTTTC.